One sample yielded the 23 T cell receptor beta chains listed below, sequenced in a study of T cells in localized non-small cell lung cancer. The assay was immunoSEQ multiplex PCR, and TCRdb's table has in-frame clones only and misses some. This sample has about 83,000 clones; more than 70% occur once, and the top ten carry nearly 9.5%. The material sequenced was peripheral blood, taken before any cancer treatment. The receptors come from a female donor over 55 with stage I lung adenocarcinoma.

This chain's CDR3 is CASSLTSGRTSGNTIYF. The CDR3 DNA is TGTGCCAGCAGCTTAACCTCGGGGCGAACCTCTGGAAACACCATATATTTT. The genes are TRBV11-1 and TRBJ1-3; possibly TRBD1 for D (5 bases). Germline V lookup: CDR1 SGHAT, CDR2 FQDESV (reference sequence). This CDR3 region has 17 residues. Deletions cut 2 bases from V and 0 bases from J, with 14 bases between.

This clone has just a few counts. The gene calls are TRBV5-4 and TRBJ2-3, with 15 positions matching TRBD2. V dropped 4 bases and J dropped 6; count of bases not matched to a gene: 6. Germline V lookup: CDR1 SGHNT, CDR2 YYREEE (reference sequence). The CDR3 loop spans 16 amino acids. The CDR3 loop is CASSAGTSGRRDTQYF. In nucleotides, the CDR3 is TGTGCCAGCAGCGCTGGGACTAGCGGGAGGAGGGATACGCAGTATTTT.

This clone was recorded once. The J gene is TRBJ2-7, the V gene TRBV9; 7 bases fit TRBD1. The CDR3 is 15 amino acids. CDR1 and CDR2 from the germline V gene are SGDLS and YYNGEE. V lost 4 bases to trimming and J lost 7 bases; unmatched junction nucleotides: 14. CDR3 sequence: CASSPRDSSPWEQYF. The CDR3 DNA sequence: TGTGCCAGCAGCCCCCGGGACAGTAGTCCGTGGGAGCAGTACTTC.

The V and J genes are TRBV7-7 and TRBJ2-6, with 8 bases fitting TRBD2. From germline, CDR1 is SSHAT and CDR2 FNYEAQ (reference sequence). V dropped 5 bases and J dropped 2; count of bases not matched to a gene: 11. The length of the CDR3 is 18 residues. The CDR3: CASSPGLVPPPGANVLTF. CDR3 in DNA: TGTGCCAGCAGCCCGGGACTAGTACCTCCTCCTGGGGCCAACGTCCTGACTTTC.

The chain is built from TRBV19 and TRBJ1-2, with a tentative D call TRBD1 (6 bases). There are 15 residues in the CDR3. Germline values: CDR1 LNHDA, CDR2 SQIVND (reference sequence). V shed 4 bases and J shed 4 bases, with 16 bases lying between them. The CDR3 DNA follows: TGTGCCAGTAGTACCGGGGGGACATCCTTCTATGGCTACACCTTC. Translated: CASSTGGTSFYGYTF.

This clone was found once. The chain couples TRBV2 to TRBJ2-5; TRBD2 matches at 9 bases. CDR1 and CDR2 (germline): SNHLY, FYNNEI. This CDR3 has 13 amino acids. The ends lost 7 bases at V and 7 bases at J; junction bases unmatched: 7. In DNA, the CDR3 is TGTGCCAGCAAAGCGGGAGGAGAAGGGACCCAGTACTTC. It translates to CASKAGGEGTQYF.

This chain joins TRBV6-6 and TRBJ1-3; D uncertain. The CDR3 runs 16 residues. Germline V gene data show CDR1 as MNHNY and CDR2 as SVGAGI (reference sequence). Trimming shortened V by 0 bases and J by 0 bases, and 9 bases separated the two germline ends. This CDR3 is CASSYSSQASGNTIYF. The CDR3, as DNA: TGTGCCAGCAGTTACTCGTCCCAGGCCTCTGGAAACACCATATATTTT.

The chain recombines TRBV7-2 with TRBJ2-6; D is ambiguous. This CDR3 has 19 amino acids. Germline CDR1 is SGHTA and CDR2 is FQGNSA. The V gene lost 1 base and the J gene lost 3 bases, with 19 bases spanning the gap. The chain's CDR3 is CASSLVSWTAGGGANVLTF. The CDR3 DNA follows: TGTGCCAGCAGCTTAGTTTCGTGGACCGCCGGTGGTGGGGCCAACGTCCTGACTTTC.

V is TRBV9 and J is TRBJ2-3, with 8 nucleotides matching TRBD2. J lost 6 bases, V lost 4 bases, and 13 bases had no gene match. From germline, CDR1 is SGDLS and CDR2 YYNGEE. This CDR3 contains 16 residues. For the CDR3, the DNA is TGTGCCAGCAGCTATAACGGGGGGGAGAGACGGGATACGCAGTATTTT. Protein product: CASSYNGGERRDTQYF. The entire variable domain, with the rest obtained from reference TRBV9 and TRBJ2-3, is as follows: DSGVTQTPKHLITATGQRVTLRCSPRSGDLSVYWYQQSLDQGLQFLIQYYNGEERAKGNILERFSAQQFPDLHSELNLSSLELGDSALYFCASSYNGGERRDTQYFGPGTRLTVL.

The V call is TRBV19, the J call TRBJ2-1; a possible D gene is TRBD2 (7 bases). Trimming took off 7 bases at V and 4 bases at J, with 26 bases between the two ends. This CDR3 is 18 amino acids long. Germline lookup yields CDR1 LNHDA and CDR2 SQIVND (reference sequence). The CDR3 DNA is TGTGCCAGTACCCCGGGGGGCATTAGTCCGGGGATATACAATGAGCAGTTCTTC. Translated: CASTPGGISPGIYNEQFF.

The rearrangement joins TRBV19 to TRBJ1-1; D not certain. The V end lost 1 base, the J end lost 0 bases, and 18 bases lay between the germline ends. This CDR3 has 18 residues. Germline CDR1 and CDR2: LNHDA and SQIVND (reference sequence). DNA of the CDR3: TGTGCCAGTAGTATAGGCAGAGGTGCCCTCTTAGTGAACACTGAAGCTTTCTTT. Its protein product is CASSIGRGALLVNTEAFF. Full variable domain (missing parts from reference TRBV19 and TRBJ1-1): DGGITQSPKYLFRKEGQNVTLSCEQNLNHDAMYWYRQDPGQGLRLIYYSQIVNDFQKGDIAEGYSVSREKKESFPLTVTSAQKNPTAFYLCASSIGRGALLVNTEAFFGQGTRLTVV.

The V and J genes are TRBV27 and TRBJ1-2, with D possibly being TRBD1 (5 bases). V was pared by 5 bases and J by 6 bases, with 16 bases between. CDR3 length: 14 residues. Germline V lookup: CDR1 MNHEY, CDR2 SMNVEV (reference sequence). The CDR3 region has the DNA TGTGCCAGCAGTCCTTACGGGACGGTCGATGGCTACACCTTC. This sequence encodes CASSPYGTVDGYTF.

The J gene is TRBJ2-2, the V gene TRBV7-3; 10 bases are shared with TRBD2. The CDR3 has 17 residues. V shed 3 bases, J shed 0 bases, and the junction held 4 bases outside the gene matches. In germline, CDR1 is SGHTA, CDR2 FQGTGA. CDR3 residues: CASSLTGLATNTGELFF. The CDR3 nucleotides are TGTGCCAGCAGCTTGACGGGACTAGCGACGAACACCGGGGAGCTGTTTTTT. The full variable domain, completed using reference TRBV7-3 and TRBJ2-2, is GAGVSQTPSNKVTEKGKYVELRCDPISGHTALYWYRQSLGQGPEFLIYFQGTGAADDSGLPNDRFFAVRPEGSVSTLKIQRTERGDSAVYLCASSLTGLATNTGELFFGEGSRLTVL.

The chain couples TRBV9 to TRBJ2-7, with D possibly being TRBD1 (6 bases). The germline V gene encodes CDR1 SGDLS and CDR2 YYNGEE. The CDR3 consists of 17 residues. Trimming took 0 bases from V and 4 from J, leaving 20 bases between them. The CDR3 DNA reads as TGTGCCAGCAGCGTAGAAGGGGCAGGGGTCGGACCATACGAGCAGTACTTC. Translated, it gives CASSVEGAGVGPYEQYF.

The J gene is TRBJ1-1, the V gene TRBV18, with D unresolved. Trimming removed 3 bases from V and 3 bases from J, with 8 bases in between. The V gene's germline CDR1 is KGHSH and CDR2 LQKENI. The CDR3 extends over 13 amino acids. The CDR3 DNA follows: TGTGCCAGCTCACCCCCGAAGGACACTGAAGCTTTCTTT. Its protein is CASSPPKDTEAFF.

This chain links TRBV30 with TRBJ2-6, with unresolved D. Trimming pared 2 bases from V and 0 bases from J, leaving 14 bases between. Germline V gene data show CDR1 as GTSNPN and CDR2 as SVGIG (reference sequence). CDR3 size: 17 residues. The CDR3 region is CAWSSQPTFSGANVLTF. The CDR3 nucleotides are TGTGCCTGGAGTTCGCAGCCTACGTTCTCTGGGGCCAACGTCCTGACTTTC. Combining the CDR3 with reference TRBV30 and TRBJ2-6 gives the whole variable domain SQTIHQWPATLVQPVGSPLSLECTVEGTSNPNLYWYRQAAGRGLQLLFYSVGIGQISSEVPQNLSASRPQDRQFILSSKKLLLSDSGFYLCAWSSQPTFSGANVLTFGAGSRLTVL.

J is TRBJ1-1 and V is TRBV5-4, with unresolved D. The CDR3 consists of 13 residues. V dropped 3 bases and J dropped 6 bases, with 12 bases sitting between them. Germline CDR1 SGHNT, CDR2 YYREEE (reference sequence). CDR3 protein: CASSSIPQAEAFF. CDR3 sequence (DNA): TGTGCCAGCAGCTCGATCCCGCAGGCTGAAGCTTTCTTT.

CDR3 sequence (DNA): TGTGCCAGTAGTACACAGGCCGGAGGCTATGGCTACACCTTC. Translation gives CASSTQAGGYGYTF. The chain has TRBV19 and TRBJ1-2, with D perhaps matching TRBD1 (5 bases). This CDR3 is 14 amino acids long. Germline CDR1 reads LNHDA; CDR2 reads SQIVND (reference sequence). V lost 4 bases, J lost 4 bases, and 13 bases lay in between. The full variable domain, in which reference TRBV19 and TRBJ1-2 provide the parts outside the CDR3, is DGGITQSPKYLFRKEGQNVTLSCEQNLNHDAMYWYRQDPGQGLRLIYYSQIVNDFQKGDIAEGYSVSREKKESFPLTVTSAQKNPTAFYLCASSTQAGGYGYTFGSGTRLTVV.

The V gene is TRBV7-2, the J gene TRBJ2-3; the match to TRBD2 covers 10 bases. The CDR3 has 14 residues. V gave up 5 bases and J gave up 4 bases; unmatched junction bases: 3. Germline CDR1 and CDR2: SGHTA and FQGNSA. The CDR3 bases are TGTGCCAGCAGCAGAGCGGGGGGGCCAGATACGCAGTATTTT. It yields the protein CASSRAGGPDTQYF.

The rearrangement joins TRBV9 to TRBJ1-6; 10 bases fit TRBD1. The germline V gene has CDR1 SGDLS and CDR2 YYNGEE. This CDR3 has 19 residues. Trimming at V came to 4 bases and at J to 6 bases, leaving 16 bases not matched to a gene. DNA of the CDR3: TGTGCCAGCAGCCCTCTCCCCCAGGACAGGGGGAAGAGTAATTCACCCCTCCACTTT. Protein sequence: CASSPLPQDRGKSNSPLHF. Complete variable domain (other parts from reference TRBV9 and TRBJ1-6): DSGVTQTPKHLITATGQRVTLRCSPRSGDLSVYWYQQSLDQGLQFLIQYYNGEERAKGNILERFSAQQFPDLHSELNLSSLELGDSALYFCASSPLPQDRGKSNSPLHFGNGTRLTVT.

The rearrangement links TRBV11-2 to TRBJ2-1; 14 nucleotides match TRBD2. Germline V gene lookup returns CDR1 SGHAT and CDR2 FQNNGV. V was clipped by 9 bases and J by 12 bases; unmatched bases: 7. There are 13 residues in the CDR3. The CDR3 bases are TGTGCCAGTGGGGGACTAGCGGGGGCCTCGCAGTTCTTC. Translating it yields CASGGLAGASQFF.

The chain has TRBV6-6 and TRBJ2-7, with 9 bases lining up with TRBD1. V dropped 6 bases and J dropped 4; count of bases not matched to a gene: 4. The CDR3 totals 13 residues. Germline-derived CDR1 and CDR2 are MNHNY and SVGAGI (reference sequence). The CDR3 sequence is CASRTGGSYEQYF. The CDR3 nucleotides are TGTGCCAGCAGGACAGGGGGTTCTTACGAGCAGTACTTC.

The chain carries TRBV5-5 and TRBJ2-2; 8 bases line up with TRBD2. The CDR3 runs to 16 residues. V gave up 0 bases and J gave up 4 bases; unmatched junction bases: 5. Germline values: CDR1 SGHKS, CDR2 YYEKEE (reference sequence). The CDR3 DNA sequence: TGTGCCAGCAGCTTGGCCAGCGGGAGACGCACCGGGGAGCTGTTTTTT. It specifies CASSLASGRRTGELFF.